This paragraph reports one TCR beta chain. These data originate in a study of control samples from healthy donors and cancer patients. Germline V gene sequence: CDR1 SGHVS, CDR2 FQNEAQ. This CDR3 has 12 residues. The V gene lost 5 bases and the J gene lost 9 bases, with 14 bases spanning the gap. Clones were read by immunoSEQ multiplex PCR, and TCRdb kept only the in-frame ones, dropping some. Among just under 80,000 clones, roughly 90% were seen once, and the ten largest hold 1.5% to 2%. The TCR comes from a woman aged 55-69 years with head and neck cancer. The V gene is TRBV7-8, the J gene TRBJ2-7, with D possibly TRBD2 on 6 matching bases. The specimen was PBMCs. The CDR3 nucleotides read TGTGCCAGCAGCCTCCGGGGGAGCGGGCAGTACTTC. Amino acids: CASSLRGSGQYF. Filled out from reference TRBV7-8 and TRBJ2-7, the complete variable domain reads GAGVSQSPRYKVAKRGQDVALRCDPISGHVSLFWYQQALGQGPEFLTYFQNEAQLDKSGLPSDRFFAERPEGSVSTLKIQRTQQEDSAVYLCASSLRGSGQYFGPGTRLTVT.